This passage covers 21 T cell receptor beta chains from one sample sequenced in a study of metastatic and nonmetastatic thyroid tumors. TCRdb re-clonotyped the PCR reads through MiXCR. The repertoire holds tens of thousands of clones, roughly a sixth seen once, with 8% to 10% in the top ten. None of the patients had undergone any treatment ahead of thyroid surgery. Sequencing was carried out using tumor tissue. The receptor set was obtained from a female donor with papillary thyroid cancer or a benign thyroid nodule (not recorded which). Some clones in this sample may be carry-over from other donors' samples.

This clone was recorded many times. This chain links TRBV18 with TRBJ2-1; 10 nucleotides align to TRBD2. The CDR3 has 12 residues. Germline V gene data show CDR1 as KGHSH and CDR2 as LQKENI. V was clipped by 3 bases and J by 10 bases; unmatched bases: 0. The CDR3 region has the DNA TGTGCCAGCTCACCTAGCGGGAGGGAGCAGTTCTTC. Its translation is CASSPSGREQFF.

This clone has ten or more counts. V is TRBV2 and J is TRBJ2-7, with D uncertain. The length of the CDR3 is 13 residues. V lost 4 bases, J lost 1 base, and 8 bases lay in between. Germline assignment: CDR1 SNHLY and CDR2 FYNNEI. The CDR3 protein is CASSGSSSYEQYF. The CDR3 DNA is TGTGCCAGCAGTGGGTCCTCATCCTACGAGCAGTACTTC. Supplemented by reference TRBV2 and TRBJ2-7, the full variable domain reads EPEVTQTPSHQVTQMGQEVILRCVPISNHLYFYWYRQILGQKVEFLVSFYNNEISEKSEIFDDQFSVERPDGSNFTLKIRSTKLEDSAMYFCASSGSSSYEQYFGPGTRLTVT.

This clone showed up many times. CDR3 DNA: TGTGCCAGCAGTTCAAACCCCTATGGCTACACCTTC. It codes for CASSSNPYGYTF. The rearrangement links TRBV28 to TRBJ1-2; no firm D call. This CDR3 has 12 residues. V shed 4 bases and J shed 4 bases, with 7 bases lying between them. Germline assignment: CDR1 MDHEN and CDR2 SYDVKM.

This clone came up many times. This rearrangement joins TRBV12-3 or TRBV12-4 to TRBJ1-1; no firm D call. The V end was cut by 4 bases, the J end by 0 bases, with 9 bases between. The CDR3 loop spans 14 amino acids. Here the CDR3 reads CASSYDRLNTEAFF. CDR3 nucleotide sequence: TGTGCCAGCAGTTACGACCGATTGAACACTGAAGCTTTCTTT.

This clone has ten or more counts. The V gene is TRBV5-1, the J gene TRBJ1-4; D not resolved. Deletions cut 1 base from V and 6 bases from J, with 10 bases between. The V gene's germline CDR1 is SGHRS and CDR2 YFSETQ. The CDR3 runs to 14 residues. The CDR3 region has the DNA TGCGCCAGCAGCTTGCGATGGGCGGATGAAAAACTGTTTTTT. Translating it yields CASSLRWADEKLFF.

This clone has ten or more counts. The chain employs TRBV27 and TRBJ1-6, with TRBD1 identical over 7 bases. This CDR3 spans 15 amino acids. Germline V gives CDR1 MNHEY, CDR2 SMNVEV (reference sequence). Trimming removed 5 bases from V and 9 bases from J; junction bases left unmatched: 10. CDR3: CASSIKDRILSPLHF. CDR3 nucleotide sequence: TGTGCCAGCAGTATCAAGGACAGGATACTTTCACCCCTCCACTTT.

At least ten counts were recorded for this clone. This CDR3 is CSATASNQPQHF. The CDR3, as DNA: TGCAGTGCTACCGCTAGCAATCAGCCCCAGCATTTT. The gene calls are TRBV20-1 and TRBJ1-5, with no clear D. Germline CDR1 reads DFQATT; CDR2 reads SNEGSKA (reference sequence). The CDR3 is 12 amino acids. V was pared by 4 bases and J by 0 bases, with 4 bases between.

About this clone: At one boundary the junction diverges from the germline segment, which might be a read error. The chain's CDR3 is CSASSGVQGASADTQYF. The CDR3, as DNA: TGCAGTGCTAGCTCGGGGGTACAGGGGGCGAGCGCAGATACACAGTATTTT. The chain recombines TRBV20-1 with TRBJ2-3; 9 bases map to TRBD1. Germline V CDR1 and CDR2: DFQATT, SNEGSKA (reference sequence). The CDR3 has 17 residues.

This clone was observed a few times. A read error may be the cause here, since a much bigger clone is one base away. The same CDR3 is also encoded by other DNA sequences in this sample. The gene calls are TRBV6-1 and TRBJ1-2; D might be TRBD1 (5 bases). With 6 bases removed from V and 1 base from J, the gap between germline ends came to 9 bases. CDR1 and CDR2 from the germline V gene are MNHNS and SASEGT. CDR3 size: 13 residues. The CDR3 reads CASSPGGNYGYTF. In DNA, the CDR3 is TGTGCCAGCAGCCCCGGGGGTAACTATGGCTACACCTTC.

This clone was counted ten times or more. The chain employs TRBV4-3 and TRBJ2-1; a weak D match, TRBD2 (7 bases). V shed 4 bases and J shed 6 bases, with 16 bases lying between them. Germline-derived CDR1 and CDR2 are LGHNA and YSLEER. CDR3 length: 15 amino acids. CDR3 in DNA: TGCGCCAGCAGCCGAGGGGGGGCAGGGACCAATGAGCAGTTCTTC. Translated: CASSRGGAGTNEQFF.

The chain links TRBV19 to TRBJ2-1, with 12 bases aligning to TRBD1. The CDR3 is 17 amino acids. Germline CDR1 is LNHDA and CDR2 is SQIVND (reference sequence). The trim removed 1 base at V and 8 bases at J, leaving 9 bases unmatched. CDR3 region: CASSIGEGQGAGDEQFF. In DNA form, the CDR3 reads TGTGCCAGTAGTATAGGGGAGGGACAGGGGGCTGGAGATGAGCAGTTCTTC.

This clone was recorded many times. This sequence joins TRBV2 and TRBJ2-3, with D perhaps TRBD1 or TRBD2 (7 bases each). Germline V gene sequence: CDR1 SNHLY, CDR2 FYNNEI. The V end lost 6 bases, the J end lost 1 base, and 14 bases lay between the germline ends. The CDR3 has 15 residues. The CDR3 reads CASRVQGRGTDTQYF. The CDR3 nucleotides are TGTGCCAGCAGAGTACAGGGGAGGGGCACAGATACGCAGTATTTT.

In this sample, this clone turned up many times. The chain recombines TRBV10-2 with TRBJ2-7; 7 nucleotides align to TRBD2. CDR1 and CDR2 from the germline V gene are WSHSY and SAAADI. The V segment lost 9 bases and the J segment 1 base; nucleotides outside the gene matches: 18. This CDR3 spans 17 amino acids. CDR3 in amino acids: CASMRSGSGTSSYEQYF. The CDR3 coding sequence is TGCGCCAGTATGAGATCCGGGAGCGGGACTTCTTCCTACGAGCAGTACTTC.

In this sample, this clone turned up many times. The chain employs TRBV11-1 and TRBJ2-1, with 13 bases lining up with TRBD2. This CDR3 contains 16 residues. Per the germline V gene, CDR1 is SGHAT and CDR2 is FQDESV (reference sequence). The junction had 3 bases not matched to a gene; V was cut back by 3 bases and J by 4 bases. The CDR3 protein is CASSFSGLAGYNEQFF. Here the CDR3 DNA reads TGTGCCAGCAGCTTCTCGGGACTAGCGGGATACAATGAGCAGTTCTTC.

This clone was seen many times. The chain couples TRBV28 to TRBJ2-5; no definite D call. CDR1 and CDR2 (germline): MDHEN, SYDVKM. V was trimmed by 3 bases and J by 2 bases, leaving 7 bases between them. CDR3 length: 13 amino acids. The CDR3 nucleotides are TGTGCCAGCAGTTTCCCCCCACAAGAGACCCAGTACTTC. This codes for CASSFPPQETQYF.

The sample holds many counts of this clone. V usage is TRBV6-1 and J usage is TRBJ2-7; possibly TRBD1 or TRBD2 for D (5 bases each). V lost 5 bases and J lost 4, with 9 bases in between. This CDR3 is 12 amino acids long. Looked up from germline, CDR1 is MNHNS and CDR2 is SASEGT. CDR3 DNA: TGTGCCAGCAGTAGGGACGGGTACGAGCAGTACTTC. The encoded protein is CASSRDGYEQYF.

In its sample, this clone was seen many times. The V call is TRBV24-1, the J call TRBJ2-5; 8 bases line up with TRBD1. The length of the CDR3 is 16 residues. Germline V gives CDR1 KGHDR, CDR2 SFDVKD. V dropped 3 bases and J dropped 5; count of bases not matched to a gene: 10. The CDR3 sequence is CATSDPGQGIVETQYF. The CDR3 nucleotides read TGTGCCACCAGTGATCCAGGACAGGGAATAGTTGAGACCCAGTACTTC.

This clone appeared many times. V gene TRBV6-2 or TRBV6-3 combines with J gene TRBJ2-5; 11 bases line up with TRBD1. Per the germline V gene, CDR1 is MNHEY and CDR2 is SVGEGT. This CDR3 has 14 residues. J lost 5 bases, V lost 6 bases, and 5 bases had no gene match. This chain's CDR3 is CASSRGTGGETQYF. The DNA for the CDR3 is TGTGCCAGCAGCCGAGGGACAGGGGGGGAGACCCAGTACTTC.

The sample holds one count of this clone. The junction differs from germline at one of its ends, possibly a read error. The V gene is TRBV19, the J gene TRBJ2-2, with D possibly being TRBD1 or TRBD2 (6 bases each). The CDR3 extends over 16 amino acids. CDR1 and CDR2 from the germline V gene are LNHDA and SQIVND (reference sequence). CDR3 protein: CASSTPQGGLTGGLFF. The CDR3 DNA reads TGTGCCAGTAGTACTCCGCAAGGGGGTCTCACCGGGGGGCTGTTTTTT.

This clone came up a few times. Just one base apart from a much larger clone, this may be a read error. The rearrangement links TRBV6-2 or TRBV6-3 to TRBJ2-5; perhaps TRBD2 as D (5 bases). This CDR3 contains 15 residues. V was shortened by 2 bases and J by 8 bases, with 18 bases between the two germline ends. CDR1 is MNHEY, CDR2 SVGEGT, per germline. The CDR3, as DNA: TGTGCCAGCAGTTACGATGCGGGTCCCCGGGGAACCCAGTACTTC. As protein: CASSYDAGPRGTQYF.

In its sample, this clone was seen many times. A much larger clone sits a single nucleotide away, making a read error possible. The same CDR3 is also encoded by other DNA sequences in this sample. V gene TRBV9 combines with J gene TRBJ1-1; tentative D call: TRBD1 (6 bases). The CDR3 contains 15 residues. Looked up from germline, CDR1 is SGDLS and CDR2 is YYNGEE. This chain's CDR3 is CASSVEGGGNTEAFF. The CDR3 region has the DNA TGTGCCAGCAGCGTAGAAGGGGGGGGAAACACTGAAGCTTTCTTC.